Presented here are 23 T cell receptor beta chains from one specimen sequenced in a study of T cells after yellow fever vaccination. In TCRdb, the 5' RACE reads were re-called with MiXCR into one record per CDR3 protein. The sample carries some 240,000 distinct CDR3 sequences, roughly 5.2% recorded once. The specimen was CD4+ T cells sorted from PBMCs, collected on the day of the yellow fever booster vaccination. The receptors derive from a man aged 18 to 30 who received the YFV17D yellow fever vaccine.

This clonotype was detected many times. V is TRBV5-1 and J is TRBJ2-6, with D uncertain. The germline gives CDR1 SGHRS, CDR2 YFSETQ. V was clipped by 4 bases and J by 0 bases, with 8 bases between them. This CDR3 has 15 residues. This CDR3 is CASSDLNSGANVLTF. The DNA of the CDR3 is TGCGCCAGCAGCGACCTCAACTCTGGGGCCAACGTCCTGACTTTC.

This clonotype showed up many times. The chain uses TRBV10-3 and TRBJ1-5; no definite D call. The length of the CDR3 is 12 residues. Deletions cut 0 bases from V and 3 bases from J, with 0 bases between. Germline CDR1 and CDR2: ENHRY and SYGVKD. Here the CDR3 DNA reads TGTGCCATCAGTGAGTCCAATCAGCCCCAGCATTTT. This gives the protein CAISESNQPQHF.

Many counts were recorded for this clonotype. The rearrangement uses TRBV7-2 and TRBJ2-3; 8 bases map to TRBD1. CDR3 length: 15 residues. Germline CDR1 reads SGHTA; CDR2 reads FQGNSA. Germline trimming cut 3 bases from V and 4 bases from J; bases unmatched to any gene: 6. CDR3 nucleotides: TGTGCCAGCAGCTTTAGACAGGGGTTTGCAGATACGCAGTATTTT. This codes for CASSFRQGFADTQYF.

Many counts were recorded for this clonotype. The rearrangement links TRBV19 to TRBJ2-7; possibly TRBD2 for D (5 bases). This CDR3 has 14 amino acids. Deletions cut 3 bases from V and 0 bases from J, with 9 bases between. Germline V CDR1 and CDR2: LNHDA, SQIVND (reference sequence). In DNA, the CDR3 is TGTGCCAGTAGTATGAGGGAAAGCTCCTACGAGCAGTACTTC. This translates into CASSMRESSYEQYF.

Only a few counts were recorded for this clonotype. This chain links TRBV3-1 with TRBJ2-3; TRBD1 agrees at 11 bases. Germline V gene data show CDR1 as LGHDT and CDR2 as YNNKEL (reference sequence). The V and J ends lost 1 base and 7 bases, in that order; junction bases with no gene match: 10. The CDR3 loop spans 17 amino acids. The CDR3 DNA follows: TGTGCCAGCAGCCAAGGGTACGTGGACAGGGGGCGTCATACGCAGTATTTT. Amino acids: CASSQGYVDRGRHTQYF.

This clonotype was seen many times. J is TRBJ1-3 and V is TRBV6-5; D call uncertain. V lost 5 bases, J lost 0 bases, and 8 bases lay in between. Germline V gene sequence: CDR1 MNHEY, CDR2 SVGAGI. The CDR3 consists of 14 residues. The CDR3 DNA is TGTGCCAGCAGTACGATGTCCTCTGGAAACACCATATATTTT. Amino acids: CASSTMSSGNTIYF.

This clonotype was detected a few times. The CDR3 sequence is CASSPFGQNTEAFF. The CDR3 nucleotides read TGTGCCAGCAGCCCTTTTGGGCAGAACACTGAAGCTTTCTTT. V and J are TRBV6-5 and TRBJ1-1, with D unclear. The CDR3 extends over 14 amino acids. From germline, CDR1 is MNHEY and CDR2 SVGAGI. The ends were cut back, 6 bases at V and 1 base at J, with 12 bases in the middle.

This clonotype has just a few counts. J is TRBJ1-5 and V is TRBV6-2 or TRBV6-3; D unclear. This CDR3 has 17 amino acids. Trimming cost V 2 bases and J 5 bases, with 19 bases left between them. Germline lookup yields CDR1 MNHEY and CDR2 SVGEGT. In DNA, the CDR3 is TGTGCCAGCAGTTACATGTCCCGCTTTACCGGGGATCAGCCCCAGCATTTT. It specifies CASSYMSRFTGDQPQHF.

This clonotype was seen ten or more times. CDR3 amino acids: CATRGQNQPQHF. CDR3 DNA sequence: TGTGCCACCAGGGGACAGAATCAGCCCCAGCATTTT. The chain links TRBV24-1 to TRBJ1-5, with 7 bases matching TRBD1. Germline CDR1 reads KGHDR; CDR2 reads SFDVKD. V was pared by 7 bases and J by 4 bases, with 0 bases of the junction left unmatched. The CDR3 consists of 12 residues.

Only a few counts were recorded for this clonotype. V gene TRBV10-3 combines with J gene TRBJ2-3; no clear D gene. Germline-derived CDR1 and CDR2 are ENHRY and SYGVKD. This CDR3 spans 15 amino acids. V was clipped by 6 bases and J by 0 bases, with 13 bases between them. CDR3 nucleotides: TGTGCCATCAGGAATTACCCGACGAGCACAGATACGCAGTATTTT. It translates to CAIRNYPTSTDTQYF.

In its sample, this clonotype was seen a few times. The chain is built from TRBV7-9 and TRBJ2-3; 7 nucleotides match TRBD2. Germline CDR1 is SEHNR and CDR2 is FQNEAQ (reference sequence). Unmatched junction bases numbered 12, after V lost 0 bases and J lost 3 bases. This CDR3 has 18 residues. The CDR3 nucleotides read TGTGCCAGCAGCTTAGCGCCTGGCGGGGGAATTGAGACAGATACGCAGTATTTT. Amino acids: CASSLAPGGGIETDTQYF.

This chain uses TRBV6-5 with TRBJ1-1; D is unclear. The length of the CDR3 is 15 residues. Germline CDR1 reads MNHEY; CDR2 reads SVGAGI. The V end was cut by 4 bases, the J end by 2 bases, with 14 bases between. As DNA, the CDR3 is TGTGCCAGCAGTTCCCATTTACAGATAAACACTGAAGCTTTCTTT. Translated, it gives CASSSHLQINTEAFF.

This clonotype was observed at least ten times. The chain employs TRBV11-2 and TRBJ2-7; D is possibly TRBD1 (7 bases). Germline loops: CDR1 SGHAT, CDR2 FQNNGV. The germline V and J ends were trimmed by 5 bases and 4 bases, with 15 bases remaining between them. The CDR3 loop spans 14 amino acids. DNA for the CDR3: TGTGCCAGCAGCCCCCGGAGGGGGCCATACGAGCAGTACGTC. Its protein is CASSPRRGPYEQYV.

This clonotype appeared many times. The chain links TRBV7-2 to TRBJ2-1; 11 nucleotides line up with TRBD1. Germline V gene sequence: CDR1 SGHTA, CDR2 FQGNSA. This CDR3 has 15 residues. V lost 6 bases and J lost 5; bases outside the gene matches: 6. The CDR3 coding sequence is TGTGCCAGCAGGCGGGACAGGGGGAACCACAATGAGCAGTTCTTC. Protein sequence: CASRRDRGNHNEQFF.

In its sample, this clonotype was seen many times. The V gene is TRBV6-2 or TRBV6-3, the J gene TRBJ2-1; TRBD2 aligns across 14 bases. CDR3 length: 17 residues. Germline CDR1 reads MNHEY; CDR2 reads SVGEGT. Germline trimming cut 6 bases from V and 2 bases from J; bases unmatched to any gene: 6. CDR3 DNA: TGTGCCAGCAGGGGGACTAGCGGGGGCAATCCCTACAATGAGCAGTTCTTC. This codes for CASRGTSGGNPYNEQFF.

The CDR3 loop is CASSTTRAGGQETQYF. The CDR3 coding sequence is TGTGCCAGCAGTACCACGAGGGCGGGGGGCCAGGAGACCCAGTACTTC. V and J are TRBV6-6 and TRBJ2-5; 8 bases are a match to TRBD2. CDR3 length: 16 amino acids. Germline CDR1 MNHNY, CDR2 SVGAGI (reference sequence). J lost 5 bases, V lost 5 bases, and 13 bases had no gene match.

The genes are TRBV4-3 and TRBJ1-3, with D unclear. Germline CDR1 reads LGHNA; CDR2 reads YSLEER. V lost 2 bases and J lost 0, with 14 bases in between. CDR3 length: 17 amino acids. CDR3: CASSQSRQDFSGNTIYF. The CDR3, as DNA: TGCGCCAGCAGCCAAAGCCGTCAGGATTTCTCTGGAAACACCATATATTTT.

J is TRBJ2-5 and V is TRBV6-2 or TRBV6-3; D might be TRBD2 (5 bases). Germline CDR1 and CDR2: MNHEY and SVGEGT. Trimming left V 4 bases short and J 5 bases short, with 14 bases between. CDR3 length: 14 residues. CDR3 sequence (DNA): TGTGCCAGCAGTTTCCCTTCGGGAAGGGAGACCCAGTACTTC. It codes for CASSFPSGRETQYF.

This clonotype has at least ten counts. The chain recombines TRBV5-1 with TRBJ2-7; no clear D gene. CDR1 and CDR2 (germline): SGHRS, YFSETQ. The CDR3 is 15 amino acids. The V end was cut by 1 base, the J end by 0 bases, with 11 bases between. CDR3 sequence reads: CASSLHDGSSYEQYF. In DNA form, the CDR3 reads TGCGCCAGCAGCTTGCACGACGGCAGCTCCTACGAGCAGTACTTC.

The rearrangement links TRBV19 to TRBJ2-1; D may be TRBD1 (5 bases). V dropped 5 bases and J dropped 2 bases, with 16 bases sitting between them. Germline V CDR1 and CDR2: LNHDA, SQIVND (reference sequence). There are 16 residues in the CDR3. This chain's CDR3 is CASSPRQGWAYNEQFF. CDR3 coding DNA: TGTGCCAGTAGTCCCCGGCAGGGTTGGGCCTACAATGAGCAGTTCTTC.

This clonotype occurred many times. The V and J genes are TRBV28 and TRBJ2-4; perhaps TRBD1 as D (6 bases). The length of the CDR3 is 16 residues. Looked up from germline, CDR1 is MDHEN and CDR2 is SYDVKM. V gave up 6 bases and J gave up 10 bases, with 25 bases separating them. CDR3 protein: CASRYERPQGSMIQYF. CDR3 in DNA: TGTGCCAGCAGATATGAAAGGCCACAGGGTTCGATGATTCAGTACTTC.

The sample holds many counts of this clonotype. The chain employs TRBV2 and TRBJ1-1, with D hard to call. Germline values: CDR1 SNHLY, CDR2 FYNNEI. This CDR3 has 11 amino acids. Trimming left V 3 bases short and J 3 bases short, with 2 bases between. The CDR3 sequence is CASSEYTEAFF. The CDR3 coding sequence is TGTGCCAGCAGTGAGTACACTGAAGCTTTCTTT.

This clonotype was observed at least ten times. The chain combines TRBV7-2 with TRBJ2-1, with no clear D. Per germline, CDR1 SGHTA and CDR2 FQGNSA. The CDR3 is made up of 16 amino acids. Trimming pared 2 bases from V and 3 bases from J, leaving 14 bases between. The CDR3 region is CASSLFGRLYYNEQFF. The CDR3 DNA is TGTGCCAGCAGCTTATTTGGTAGGCTCTACTACAATGAGCAGTTCTTC.